These 13 T cell receptor beta chains originate from one sample sequenced in a study of cytomegalovirus exposure and HLA in healthy donors. The PCR employed 60 Vbeta primers together with 13 Jbeta primers. Data came from immunoSEQ multiplex PCR; TCRdb stores just in-frame clones and leaves some out. The profile covers about 100,000 clones, with around 77% appearing a single time and around a tenth taken by the ten largest. The source material was PBMCs. The receptors here all came from a male donor in good health and CMV-seropositive.

The chain recombines TRBV11-2 with TRBJ2-1, with 14 positions matching TRBD2. Trimming took 2 bases from V and 9 from J; bases not matched to a gene: 6. Germline CDR1 is SGHAT and CDR2 is FQNNGV. The CDR3 is 16 amino acids. As DNA, the CDR3 is TGTGCCAGCAGCTTATGGGGACTAGCGGGAGTCGGTGAGCAGTTCTTC. Translated: CASSLWGLAGVGEQFF. The whole variable domain, remainder taken from reference TRBV11-2 and TRBJ2-1, is EAGVAQSPRYKIIEKRQSVAFWCNPISGHATLYWYQQILGQGPKLLIQFQNNGVVDDSQLPKDRFSAERLKGVDSTLKIQPAKLEDSAVYLCASSLWGLAGVGEQFFGPGTRLTVL.

The V call is TRBV4-3, the J call TRBJ2-1, with D maybe TRBD2 (7 bases). Germline V gene sequence: CDR1 LGHNA, CDR2 YSLEER. The CDR3 length is 15 residues. The V and J ends lost 6 bases and 4 bases respectively, with 16 bases between them. This chain's CDR3 is CASSQRGGTYNEQFF. As DNA, the CDR3 is TGCGCCAGCAGTCAAAGGGGGGGAACTTACAATGAGCAGTTCTTC.

The V call is TRBV2, the J call TRBJ2-1, with D maybe TRBD2 (5 bases). The CDR3 length is 18 residues. CDR1 and CDR2 (germline): SNHLY, FYNNEI. V lost 1 base and J 2 bases, leaving 18 bases between the germline ends. The CDR3 coding sequence is TGTGCCAGCAGTGAAGGGCCCTCTCTAGCAGAGGCCTACAATGAGCAGTTCTTC. Its protein is CASSEGPSLAEAYNEQFF.

This chain links TRBV4-3 with TRBJ1-4, with D perhaps matching TRBD1 (5 bases). CDR3 length: 16 residues. V was shortened by 1 base and J by 5 bases, with 14 bases between the two germline ends. Per the germline V gene, CDR1 is LGHNA and CDR2 is YSLEER. The CDR3 DNA follows: TGCGCCAGCAGCCAAGGGAGTAACGGGGGAAATGAAAAACTGTTTTTT. Translation gives CASSQGSNGGNEKLFF.

V usage is TRBV27 and J usage is TRBJ1-2, with D possibly being TRBD1 (6 bases). CDR1 is MNHEY and CDR2 is SMNVEV in the germline V gene (reference sequence). The length of the CDR3 is 13 residues. Deletions cut 3 bases from V and 4 bases from J, with 9 bases between. The CDR3 coding sequence is TGTGCCAGCAGTTTCCTGGACAGCTATGGCTACACCTTC. Translating gives CASSFLDSYGYTF.

This clone was counted between two and nine times. This chain links TRBV28 with TRBJ2-5; 7 nucleotides align to TRBD2. Germline CDR1 reads MDHEN; CDR2 reads SYDVKM. The CDR3 extends over 15 amino acids. Unmatched junction bases numbered 9, after V lost 5 bases and J lost 3 bases. CDR3: CASSEPGLHKETQYF. The CDR3 DNA reads as TGTGCCAGCAGTGAACCGGGACTACATAAAGAGACCCAGTACTTC.

The chain is built from TRBV10-3 and TRBJ2-3; weak D call: TRBD2 (6 bases). Germline CDR1 ENHRY, CDR2 SYGVKD. The CDR3 is made up of 16 amino acids. The V and J ends lost 0 bases and 6 bases respectively, with 16 bases between them. The CDR3 sequence: CAISESGGSAGDTQYF. The CDR3, as DNA: TGTGCCATCAGTGAGTCGGGGGGTTCGGCCGGGGATACGCAGTATTTT.

This clone was seen a few times. V usage is TRBV4-1 and J usage is TRBJ1-6, with D tentatively TRBD1 (5 bases). There are 13 residues in the CDR3. Germline values: CDR1 MGHRA, CDR2 YSYEKL. Between the trimmed V and J ends, which lost 0 bases and 11 bases, there was a span of 8 bases. The chain's CDR3 is CASSQEGGTPLHF. The CDR3 nucleotides read TGCGCCAGCAGCCAAGAGGGGGGAACACCCCTCCACTTT.

V gene TRBV7-3 combines with J gene TRBJ2-7; 8 positions match TRBD1. This CDR3 is 14 amino acids long. The germline gives CDR1 SGHTA, CDR2 FQGTGA. The junction had 7 bases not matched to a gene; V was cut back by 2 bases and J by 7 bases. CDR3 nucleotide sequence: TGTGCCAGCAGCTTAGGATACAGGGGGAGGGAGCAGTACTTC. Translation gives CASSLGYRGREQYF.

Here the CDR3 DNA reads TGTGCCAGCAGCTTACCAGCGGGAGGGCCAAAAGGGAATGAGCAGTTCTTC. Its translation: CASSLPAGGPKGNEQFF. The chain couples TRBV7-2 to TRBJ2-1; 10 nucleotides align to TRBD2. The germline gives CDR1 SGHTA, CDR2 FQGNSA. The junction had 11 bases not matched to a gene; V was cut back by 2 bases and J by 7 bases. The length of the CDR3 is 17 residues.

The V gene is TRBV27, the J gene TRBJ1-1; the match to TRBD1 covers 7 bases. V trimming: 3 bases; J trimming: 4 bases; junction bases outside the gene matches: 5. The germline V gene encodes CDR1 MNHEY and CDR2 SMNVEV (reference sequence). The CDR3 covers 14 residues. CDR3 DNA sequence: TGTGCCAGCAGTTTGTCAGGGGGAGGCACTGAAGCTTTCTTT. Residues: CASSLSGGGTEAFF.

This chain joins TRBV4-3 and TRBJ2-3; 11 positions match TRBD2. Trimming removed 2 bases from V and 6 bases from J; junction bases left unmatched: 7. Germline CDR1 reads LGHNA; CDR2 reads YSLEER. The CDR3 totals 16 residues. The CDR3 is CASSQLRTSGLDTQYF. CDR3 in DNA: TGCGCCAGCAGCCAACTCAGGACTAGCGGGTTGGATACGCAGTATTTT.

This chain uses TRBV5-1 with TRBJ2-1; 10 bases match TRBD1. This CDR3 spans 15 amino acids. With V trimmed by 4 bases and J by 8 bases, 9 bases remained unmatched. From germline, CDR1 is SGHRS and CDR2 YFSETQ. The DNA of the CDR3 is TGCGCCAGCAGCCTATGGGGACAGGGGCCCGATGAGCAGTTCTTC. This translates into CASSLWGQGPDEQFF.